The TCR beta chain under discussion was sequenced for a study of CD8+ T cells in alopecia areata. CDR1 and CDR2 (germline): SQVTM, ANQGSEA. The CDR3 consists of 14 residues. The V end was cut by 0 bases, the J end by 4 bases, with 10 bases between. Sample treatment: oral pan-JAK inhibitor, 5-10 mg twice daily. Extracted RNA was reverse transcribed into cDNA, the sequencing template. Produced via immunoSEQ multiplex PCR; TCRdb's table is partial and in-frame only. Of 120,000 to 150,000 clones in the sample, about 88% were seen once. The chain has TRBV29-1 and TRBJ2-1; D unresolved. The receptor comes from a human donor with alopecia areata. Here the sequenced sample was CD8+ T cells sorted from blood, taken at week 4, from a patient treated with tofacitinib. The CDR3 region is CSVEDRKQYNEQFF. The DNA of the CDR3 is TGCAGCGTTGAAGATCGAAAACAGTACAATGAGCAGTTCTTC.